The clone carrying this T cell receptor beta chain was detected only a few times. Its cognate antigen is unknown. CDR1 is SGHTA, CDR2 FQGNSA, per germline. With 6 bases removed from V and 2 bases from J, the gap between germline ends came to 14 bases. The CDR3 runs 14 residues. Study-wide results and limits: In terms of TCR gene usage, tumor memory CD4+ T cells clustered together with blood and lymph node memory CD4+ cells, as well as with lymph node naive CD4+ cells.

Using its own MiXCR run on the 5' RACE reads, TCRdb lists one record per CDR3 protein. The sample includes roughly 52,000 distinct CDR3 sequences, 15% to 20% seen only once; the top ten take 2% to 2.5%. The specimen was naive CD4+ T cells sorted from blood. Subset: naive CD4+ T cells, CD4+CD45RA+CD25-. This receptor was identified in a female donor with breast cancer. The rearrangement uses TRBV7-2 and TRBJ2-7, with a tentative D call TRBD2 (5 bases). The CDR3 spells CASSPSKGAYEQYF. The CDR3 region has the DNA TGTGCCAGCAGTCCAAGTAAGGGAGCCTACGAGCAGTACTTC.